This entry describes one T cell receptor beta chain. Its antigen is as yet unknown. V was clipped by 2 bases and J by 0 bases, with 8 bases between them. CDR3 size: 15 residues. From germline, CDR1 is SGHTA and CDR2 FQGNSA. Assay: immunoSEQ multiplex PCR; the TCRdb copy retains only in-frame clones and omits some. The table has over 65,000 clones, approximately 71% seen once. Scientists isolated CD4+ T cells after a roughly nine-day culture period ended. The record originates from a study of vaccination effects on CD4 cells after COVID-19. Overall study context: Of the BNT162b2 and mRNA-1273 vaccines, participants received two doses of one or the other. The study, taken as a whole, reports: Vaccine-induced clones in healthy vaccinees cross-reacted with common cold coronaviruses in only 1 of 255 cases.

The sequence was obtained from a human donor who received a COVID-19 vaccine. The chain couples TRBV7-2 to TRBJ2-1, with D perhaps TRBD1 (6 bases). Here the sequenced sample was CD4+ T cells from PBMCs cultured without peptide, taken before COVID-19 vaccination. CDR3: CASSLQGGSYNEQFF. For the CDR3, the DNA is TGTGCCAGCAGCTTACAAGGGGGCTCCTACAATGAGCAGTTCTTC.